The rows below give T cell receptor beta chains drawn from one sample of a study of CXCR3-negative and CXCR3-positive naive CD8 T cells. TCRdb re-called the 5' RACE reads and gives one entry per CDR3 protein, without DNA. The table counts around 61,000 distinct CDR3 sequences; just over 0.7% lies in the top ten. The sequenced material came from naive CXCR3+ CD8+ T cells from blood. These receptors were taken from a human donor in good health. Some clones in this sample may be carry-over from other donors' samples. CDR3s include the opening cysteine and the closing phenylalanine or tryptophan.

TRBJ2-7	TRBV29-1	CSVQTSGVRPSYEQYF
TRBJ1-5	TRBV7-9	CASSFGQGYQPQHF
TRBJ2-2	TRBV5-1	CASSLAGDGSGELFF
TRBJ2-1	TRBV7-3	CASSSPQAGHNEQFF
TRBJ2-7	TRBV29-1	CSVIGTLRSYEQYF
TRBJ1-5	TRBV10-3	CAISERNQPQHF
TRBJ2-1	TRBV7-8	CASSPGTGISYNEQFF
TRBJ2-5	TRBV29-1	CSVEDRTSGEPETQYF
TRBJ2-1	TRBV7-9	CASTPPGGTSYNEQFF
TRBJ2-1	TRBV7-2	CASSLLRGDNEQFF
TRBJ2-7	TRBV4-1	CASSQALGPTLGSEQYF
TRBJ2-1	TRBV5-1	CASSLDGQGILLREQFF
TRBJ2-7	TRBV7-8	CASNPRGSYEQYF
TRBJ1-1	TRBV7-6	CASSLGQGPNEAFF
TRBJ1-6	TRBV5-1	CASSLRPRDTEPDNSPLHF
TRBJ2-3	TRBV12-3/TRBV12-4	CASSSSERAIVDTQYF
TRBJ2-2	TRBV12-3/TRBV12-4	CASSPSGAGAQWNTGELFF
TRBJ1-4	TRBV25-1	CASSLQGAGEKLFF
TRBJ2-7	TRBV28	CASRTRQGAWYEQYF
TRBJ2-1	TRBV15	CATSTAGTGGNEQFF
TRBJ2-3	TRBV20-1	CSAPSLTSTDTQYF
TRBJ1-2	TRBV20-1	CSASNRGTGSYGYTF
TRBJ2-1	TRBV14	CASSQGKSAPFF
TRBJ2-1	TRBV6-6	CASSYTQEQFF
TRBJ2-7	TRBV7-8	CASYEQAYEQYF
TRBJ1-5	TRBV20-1	CSATGGTYNQGGNQPQHF
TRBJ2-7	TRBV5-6	CASRPWTGSYEQYF
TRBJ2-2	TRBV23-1	CASSQGTSGGSELNTGELFF
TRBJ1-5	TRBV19	CASSSTTGFNQPQHF
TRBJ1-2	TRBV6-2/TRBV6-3	CASSYLAPGGYTF
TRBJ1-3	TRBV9	CASSVGNSGNTIYF
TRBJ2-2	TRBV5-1	CASSLDERGNTGELFF
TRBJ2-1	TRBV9	CASSETWSTYNEQFF
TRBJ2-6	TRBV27	CASSLSGANVLTF
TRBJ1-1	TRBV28	CASSPGTFAFF
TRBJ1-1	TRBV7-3	CASSLRQGRNTEAFF
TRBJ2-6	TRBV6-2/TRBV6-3	CASSKVPPLAGANVLTF
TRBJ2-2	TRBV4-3	CASSHGTGELFF
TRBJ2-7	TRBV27	CASSRGTDYEQYF
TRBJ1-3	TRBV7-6	CASSPWGPGNTIYF
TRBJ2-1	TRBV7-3	CASSMGGPLYNEQFF
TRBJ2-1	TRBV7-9	CASSLTPLEFSYNEQFF
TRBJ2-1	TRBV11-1	CASSLAFRDRPYNEQFF
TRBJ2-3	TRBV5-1	CASSLQEDTQYF
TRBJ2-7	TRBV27	CASTQGGNYEQYF
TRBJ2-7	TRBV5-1	CASSLRTVRDTNDEQYF
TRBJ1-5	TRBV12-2	CASRFPLPRTGAGRQPQHF
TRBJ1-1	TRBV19	CASSISTAPNTEAFF
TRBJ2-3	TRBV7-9	CASSLASGGPTDTQYF
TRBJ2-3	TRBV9	CASKGTQLDTQYF
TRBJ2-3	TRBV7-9	CASSLVPETDTQYF
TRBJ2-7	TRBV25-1	CASSDTGYEQYF
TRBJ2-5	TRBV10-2	CASGDPSDYQETQYF
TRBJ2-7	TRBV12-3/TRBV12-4	CASSPATGDIGYEQYF
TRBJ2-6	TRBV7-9	CASSPRWGGENSGANVLTF
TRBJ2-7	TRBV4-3	CASSQDRGYSYEQYF
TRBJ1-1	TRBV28	CASGLGRGGTEAFF
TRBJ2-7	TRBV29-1	CSVETPRRESYEQYF
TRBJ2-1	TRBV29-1	CSVEVLGLAFNEQFF
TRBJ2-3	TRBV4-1	CASKAGEHSSTDTQYF